The entry below describes one TCR beta chain. These data come from a study of T cells expressing NK-cell markers. Whole-study context: The eight sequenced donors comprised seven who were HCMV-seropositive and one who was seronegative.

The authors generated TCR beta cDNA through 5'RACE template switching with UMIs. TCRdb re-called the 5' RACE reads and catalogs CDR3 proteins one per entry, DNA excluded. The sample is made up of about 380,000 distinct CDR3 sequences, and the top ten hold around 4.9% of it. The sequence came from a man aged 18 to 69 in good health. The specimen sequenced was blood T cells: a sorted CD56 or NKG2C T cell subset, CD4+ or CD8+ T cells, or bulk PBMC T cells (not recorded which).

This chain's CDR3 is CASRDRGAWTDTQYF. This chain joins TRBV19 and TRBJ2-3; the TCRdb call, TRBD1, lacks DNA for checking. The CDR3 is 15 amino acids. Germline assignment: CDR1 LNHDA and CDR2 SQIVND (reference sequence).